These 8 T cell receptor beta chains were all obtained from the same sample, sequenced in a study of T cells in women clearing cervical HPV infection. The assay was immunoSEQ multiplex PCR, and TCRdb's table has in-frame clones only and misses some. Its listing shows 40,000 to 55,000 clones. The sample was blood buffy coat. These TCRs come from a woman between 18 and 75 years old with a cervical HPV16 infection that either progressed to CIN3+ or cleared (not recorded which).

A remark on this clone: Read coverage stops 3 residues before the CDR3 terminus; the germline J gene supplies the remainder. V and J are TRBV19 and TRBJ1-6, with unresolved D. The V gene's germline CDR1 is LNHDA and CDR2 SQIVND (reference sequence). Trimming took off 5 bases at V and 5 bases at J, with 10 bases between the two ends. The CDR3 loop spans 14 amino acids. The CDR3 sequence: CASSGQWNNSPLHF. The sequenced part of the CDR3 DNA is TGTGCCAGTAGTGGGCAGTGGAATAATTCACCC.

Concerning this clone itself: The read gets to within 3 residues of the CDR3 end, and the germline J gene fills in the rest. This CDR3 is also generated by other DNA sequences in the sample. This chain links TRBV18 with TRBJ1-6, with a tentative D call TRBD1 (5 bases). Trimming stripped 1 base from V and 3 bases from J, with 7 bases between. The germline CDR1 and CDR2 sequences are KGHSH and LQKENI. The CDR3 totals 15 residues. CDR3 loop: CASSPLDSYNSPLHF. The CDR3 bases that were read are TGTGCCAGCTCACCACTAGACAGCTATAATTCACCC. The variable domain in full, with the rest retrieved from reference TRBV18 and TRBJ1-6, is NAGVMQNPRHLVRRRGQEARLRCSPMKGHSHVYWYRQLPEEGLKFMVYLQKENIIDESGMPKERFSAEFPKEGPSILRIQQVVRGDSAAYFCASSPLDSYNSPLHFGNGTRLTVT.

In the case of this clone: The read terminates 3 residues ahead of where the CDR3 ends, so the germline J gene completes it. The V gene is TRBV20-1, the J gene TRBJ2-3, with D unclear. Trimming removed 0 bases from V and 0 bases from J, with 10 bases in between. Germline V gene sequence: CDR1 DFQATT, CDR2 SNEGSKA (reference sequence). The CDR3 has 15 residues. The sequenced part of the CDR3 DNA is TGCAGTGCTAGAGATTACAGTGCTAGCACAGATACG. This encodes CSARDYSASTDT. The entire CDR3 protein reads CSARDYSASTDTQYF.

In regard to this clone: The CDR3 extends 3 residues past the end of the read, so its final part is completed from the germline J gene. The chain carries TRBV20-1 and TRBJ2-2, with D unresolved. V gave up 2 bases and J gave up 4 bases, with 14 bases separating them. CDR1 DFQATT and CDR2 SNEGSKA come from the germline V gene (reference sequence). The CDR3 sequence is 15 residues long. The CDR3 bases that were read are TGCAGTGCTAGACTATGGGCACATCCCACCGGGGAG. Residues: CSARLWAHPTGE. The complete CDR3 reads CSARLWAHPTGELFF.

As regards this clone: From the germline J gene comes the end of the CDR3, since the read stops 3 residues before it. J is TRBJ2-7 and V is TRBV18, with D unresolved. V was clipped by 3 bases and J by 4 bases, with 10 bases between them. The CDR3 covers 13 residues. Germline loops: CDR1 KGHSH, CDR2 LQKENI. CDR3 DNA (partial): TGTGCCAGCTCACCTGCCAGCGTGTACGAG. Protein sequence: CASSPASVYE. The entire CDR3 protein is CASSPASVYEQYF.

Points on this clone: The observed sequence ends 3 residues before the CDR3 terminus, with the missing tail filled in from the germline J gene. The chain couples TRBV11-3 to TRBJ2-5; 7 nucleotides line up with TRBD2. Germline V gene sequence: CDR1 SGHNT, CDR2 YENEEA. Germline trimming cut 5 bases from V and 3 bases from J; bases unmatched to any gene: 3. The CDR3 is 13 amino acids. The sequenced part of the CDR3 DNA is TGTGCCAGCAGCCCAGGACTAGAAGAGACC. Its translation is CASSPGLEET. The whole CDR3 is CASSPGLEETQYF. Complete variable domain (other parts from reference TRBV11-3 and TRBJ2-5): EAGVVQSPRYKIIEKKQPVAFWCNPISGHNTLYWYLQNLGQGPELLIRYENEEAVDDSQLPKDRFSAERLKGVDSTLKIQPAELGDSAVYLCASSPGLEETQYFGPGTRLLVL.

Comment on this clone: The CDR3 end falls 3 residues outside the read, so it is completed with the germline J gene. The chain links TRBV5-4 to TRBJ1-1; 9 nucleotides match TRBD1. Germline loops: CDR1 SGHNT, CDR2 YYREEE (reference sequence). V gave up 2 bases and J gave up 5 bases; unmatched junction bases: 7. CDR3 length: 15 amino acids. Partial CDR3 DNA: TGTGCCAGCAGCTTCCGCCCAGGGACAGGGACTGAA. Translated: CASSFRPGTGTE. The entire CDR3 is CASSFRPGTGTEAFF.

A remark on this clone: The read ends 3 residues early relative to the CDR3; the germline J gene fills the gap. This chain joins TRBV20-1 and TRBJ1-1; TRBD1 matches at 7 bases. With 2 bases clipped from V and 3 bases from J, the junction kept 3 bases outside the gene matches. Germline V gene sequence: CDR1 DFQATT, CDR2 SNEGSKA (reference sequence). The CDR3 loop spans 13 amino acids. CDR3 DNA (partial): TGCAGTGCTAGAACTACAGGGGACACTGAA. As protein: CSARTTGDTE. The full CDR3 protein is CSARTTGDTEAFF.